One sample yielded the 31 T cell receptor beta chains listed below, sequenced in a study of vaccination and CD4 T cells after COVID-19. The sample's treatment: approximately nine-day PBMC culture with coronavirus spike peptide pools or control peptides (ViraFEST assay). These receptors have no known antigen. CD4+ T cells that had been cultured provided DNA sequenced with the Oncomine TCR Beta short-read assay. TCRdb re-called the PCR reads with MiXCR, one entry per CDR3 protein. The profile covers 15,000 to 20,000 distinct CDR3 sequences, with roughly 50% appearing a single time and over 3% taken by the ten largest. Sequenced input: CD4+ T cells from blood, cultured in vitro. The source of these receptors is a human donor who had recovered from COVID-19.

The DNA of the CDR3 is TGCGCCAGCAGCCAAGGACAGCTGAACACTGAAGCTTTCTTT. Encoded protein: CASSQGQLNTEAFF. The chain carries TRBV4-3 and TRBJ1-1, with D possibly matching TRBD1 (5 bases). The CDR3 consists of 14 residues. V was pared by 1 base and J by 0 bases, with 6 bases between. CDR1 and CDR2 (germline): LGHNA, YSLEER.

This clonotype was counted between two and nine times. The chain couples TRBV20-1 to TRBJ1-2; D is uncertain. In germline, CDR1 is DFQATT, CDR2 SNEGSKA (reference sequence). V lost 3 bases to trimming and J lost 4 bases, with 9 bases between them. This CDR3 has 12 residues. The CDR3 coding sequence is TGCAGTGCTAGCGAGTTTCTCTATGGCTACACCTTC. It encodes CSASEFLYGYTF.

This rearrangement joins TRBV27 to TRBJ1-2; D uncertain. V lost 6 bases, J lost 7 bases, and 18 bases lay in between. This CDR3 has 14 residues. CDR1 MNHEY and CDR2 SMNVEV come from the germline V gene (reference sequence). The CDR3: CASSASSPQLGYTF. CDR3 DNA: TGTGCCAGCAGCGCCAGTTCGCCCCAACTTGGCTACACCTTC.

This clonotype came up a few times. The chain is built from TRBV20-1 and TRBJ1-1; no clear D. V was clipped by 6 bases and J by 7 bases, with 12 bases between them. This CDR3 region has 11 residues. Germline V CDR1 and CDR2: DFQATT, SNEGSKA (reference sequence). The CDR3 DNA reads as TGCAGTGCCCCATGGGCGGATGAAGCTTTCTTT. Its protein product is CSAPWADEAFF.

The chain joins TRBV9 to TRBJ1-5; possible D gene TRBD1, 6 bases. V dropped 3 bases and J dropped 4 bases, with 14 bases sitting between them. There are 15 residues in the CDR3. Looked up from germline, CDR1 is SGDLS and CDR2 is YYNGEE. The DNA of the CDR3 is TGTGCCAGCAGCGAGGGGGGTGGACGGAATCAGCCCCAGCATTTT. This sequence encodes CASSEGGGRNQPQHF. Complete variable domain (other parts from reference TRBV9 and TRBJ1-5): DSGVTQTPKHLITATGQRVTLRCSPRSGDLSVYWYQQSLDQGLQFLIQYYNGEERAKGNILERFSAQQFPDLHSELNLSSLELGDSALYFCASSEGGGRNQPQHFGDGTRLSIL.

This chain joins TRBV19 and TRBJ1-2, with TRBD1 identical over 8 bases. Germline CDR1 and CDR2: LNHDA and SQIVND (reference sequence). The V and J ends lost 4 bases and 5 bases, in that order; junction bases with no gene match: 9. This CDR3 has 15 amino acids. CDR3 nucleotides: TGTGCCAGTAGTACTTCCTCGACAGGGGATTATGGCTACACCTTC. This encodes CASSTSSTGDYGYTF. The complete variable domain, with remaining parts taken from reference TRBV19 and TRBJ1-2, reads DGGITQSPKYLFRKEGQNVTLSCEQNLNHDAMYWYRQDPGQGLRLIYYSQIVNDFQKGDIAEGYSVSREKKESFPLTVTSAQKNPTAFYLCASSTSSTGDYGYTFGSGTRLTVV.

J is TRBJ2-7 and V is TRBV5-4; 7 bases agree with TRBD2. J was trimmed by 0 bases and V by 4 bases; bases with no gene match: 4. The length of the CDR3 is 14 residues. Per the germline V gene, CDR1 is SGHNT and CDR2 is YYREEE (reference sequence). The chain's CDR3 is CASSPSGNSYEQYF. The CDR3 region has the DNA TGTGCCAGCAGCCCCAGCGGGAACTCCTACGAGCAGTACTTC. The whole variable domain, filled in from reference TRBV5-4 and TRBJ2-7, reads ETGVTQSPTHLIKTRGQQVTLRCSSQSGHNTVSWYQQALGQGPQFIFQYYREEENGRGNFPPRFSGLQFPNYSSELNVNALELDDSALYLCASSPSGNSYEQYFGPGTRLTVT.

The V and J genes are TRBV4-1 and TRBJ1-4; no clear D. V dropped 0 bases and J dropped 5 bases, with 7 bases sitting between them. The CDR3 spans 14 residues. The germline CDR1 and CDR2 sequences are MGHRA and YSYEKL. The CDR3 DNA follows: TGCGCCAGCAGCCAAGATCACTACAATGAAAAACTGTTTTTT. It is translated as CASSQDHYNEKLFF.

There are a few counts of this clonotype. The chain carries TRBV20-1 and TRBJ2-1, with 7 bases lining up with TRBD1. The CDR3 consists of 13 residues. The junction had 8 bases not matched to a gene; V was cut back by 3 bases and J by 9 bases. The germline CDR1 and CDR2 sequences are DFQATT and SNEGSKA (reference sequence). The CDR3 spells CSASRTGELEQFF. As DNA, the CDR3 is TGCAGTGCTAGTCGTACAGGGGAACTTGAGCAGTTCTTC.

CDR3 DNA: TGTGCCAGTAACCCAAGGCTATCGAACACTGAAGCTTTCTTT. It translates to CASNPRLSNTEAFF. The rearrangement links TRBV19 to TRBJ1-1; D remains ambiguous. The CDR3 spans 14 residues. Germline V gives CDR1 LNHDA, CDR2 SQIVND (reference sequence). V was trimmed by 7 bases and J by 1 base, leaving 13 bases between them.

The V gene is TRBV6-2 or TRBV6-3, the J gene TRBJ2-3, with D maybe TRBD2 (5 bases). V was cut by 6 bases and J by 5 bases, with 12 bases left in between. This CDR3 spans 13 amino acids. CDR1 MNHEY and CDR2 SVGEGT come from the germline V gene. This CDR3 reads CASRPGLRDTQYF. The CDR3 DNA sequence: TGTGCCAGCAGACCGGGGTTAAGAGATACGCAGTATTTT.

This clonotype showed up just a few times. The chain joins TRBV4-3 to TRBJ1-2; 9 bases fit TRBD1. Germline values: CDR1 LGHNA, CDR2 YSLEER. CDR3 length: 13 amino acids. With 1 base clipped from V and 8 bases from J, the junction kept 2 bases outside the gene matches. The CDR3 is CASSQGQGEGYTF. In DNA, the CDR3 is TGCGCCAGCAGCCAAGGACAGGGGGAAGGCTACACCTTC.

CDR3 in amino acids: CASGKDRAQTF. CDR3 bases: TGTGCCAGCGGTAAGGACAGGGCGCAGACCTTC. The gene calls are TRBV6-1 and TRBJ1-2; TRBD1 agrees at 8 bases. Germline trimming cut 8 bases from V and 14 bases from J; bases unmatched to any gene: 10. Per germline, CDR1 MNHNS and CDR2 SASEGT. The CDR3 contains 11 residues.

This rearrangement joins TRBV2 to TRBJ1-6, with D unresolved. Germline CDR1 SNHLY, CDR2 FYNNEI. Trimming removed 4 bases at V and 1 base at J, with 5 bases between. This CDR3 spans 14 amino acids. Here the CDR3 reads CASSVSSYNSPLHF. The DNA of the CDR3 is TGTGCCAGCAGTGTTAGTTCCTATAATTCACCCCTCCACTTT.

This clonotype was seen more than once but under ten times. The rearrangement joins TRBV19 to TRBJ1-1; maybe TRBD1 (5 bases). Trimming removed 2 bases at V and 7 bases at J, with 8 bases between. CDR3 length: 12 residues. Germline V lookup: CDR1 LNHDA, CDR2 SQIVND (reference sequence). CDR3 sequence: CASSIRRGEAFF. CDR3 DNA sequence: TGTGCCAGTAGTATAAGGAGGGGTGAAGCTTTCTTT.

This chain joins TRBV2 and TRBJ1-5; D ambiguous. This CDR3 contains 16 residues. V lost 2 bases and J lost 4, with 15 bases in between. The V gene's germline CDR1 is SNHLY and CDR2 FYNNEI. The CDR3 reads CASSERATYGNQPQHF. The CDR3 DNA follows: TGTGCCAGCAGTGAACGCGCGACATATGGGAATCAGCCCCAGCATTTT.

This clonotype was seen a single time. This chain uses TRBV11-3 with TRBJ2-7; D perhaps matches TRBD1 (6 bases). The length of the CDR3 is 13 residues. Germline V gene sequence: CDR1 SGHNT, CDR2 YENEEA. The ends were cut back, 5 bases at V and 6 bases at J, with 14 bases in the middle. The CDR3 sequence: CASSQTGGGEQYF. CDR3 nucleotides: TGTGCCAGCAGCCAGACAGGAGGTGGCGAGCAGTACTTC.

The chain has TRBV20-1 and TRBJ2-7; 7 bases align to TRBD2. The trim removed 1 base at V and 6 bases at J, leaving 12 bases unmatched. The CDR3 is made up of 15 amino acids. The germline V gene has CDR1 DFQATT and CDR2 SNEGSKA (reference sequence). CDR3 bases: TGCAGTGCTAGAGCCCGCGGGACTATCGGGGGCGAGCAGTACTTC. This translates into CSARARGTIGGEQYF.

In its sample, this clonotype was seen a few times. The V and J genes are TRBV20-1 and TRBJ2-1, with D perhaps matching TRBD2 (5 bases). CDR1 is DFQATT, CDR2 SNEGSKA, per germline (reference sequence). Trimming left V 2 bases short and J 4 bases short, with 18 bases between. The CDR3 is 16 residues long. The CDR3 reads CSARSSGWVAYNEQFF. The CDR3 DNA is TGCAGTGCTAGAAGTTCGGGGTGGGTGGCATACAATGAGCAGTTCTTC.

This clonotype was detected a few times. The chain uses TRBV11-2 and TRBJ1-2; no definite D call. Trimming took 2 bases from V and 4 from J, leaving 14 bases between them. This CDR3 has 15 residues. Germline CDR1 and CDR2: SGHAT and FQNNGV. CDR3 protein: CASSLSGLVLYGYTF. The CDR3 DNA reads TGTGCCAGCAGCTTATCCGGGTTGGTTCTCTATGGCTACACCTTC.

The sample holds a few counts of this clonotype. The gene calls are TRBV2 and TRBJ2-1; perhaps TRBD2 as D (6 bases). Germline-derived CDR1 and CDR2 are SNHLY and FYNNEI. V lost 4 bases and J 2 bases, leaving 12 bases between the germline ends. This CDR3 spans 15 amino acids. CDR3 DNA: TGTGCCAGCAGTGGTATGCGGGGACCCTACAATGAGCAGTTCTTC. Translation gives CASSGMRGPYNEQFF.

V gene TRBV27 combines with J gene TRBJ1-2, with 8 bases that match TRBD1. The ends lost 4 bases at V and 1 base at J; junction bases unmatched: 5. CDR3 length equals 15 residues. From germline, CDR1 is MNHEY and CDR2 SMNVEV (reference sequence). CDR3 loop: CASSSYRGGNYGYTF. CDR3 DNA: TGTGCCAGCAGTTCCTACAGGGGGGGTAACTATGGCTACACCTTC.

The chain joins TRBV5-1 to TRBJ2-3; D is perhaps TRBD2 (6 bases). Germline V lookup: CDR1 SGHRS, CDR2 YFSETQ. The length of the CDR3 is 12 residues. Trimming removed 2 bases from V and 5 bases from J, with 6 bases in between. CDR3 region: CASSLAGDTQYF. CDR3 sequence (DNA): TGCGCCAGCAGCTTAGCGGGAGATACGCAGTATTTT.

The V gene is TRBV10-1, the J gene TRBJ2-7; TRBD2 might be the D (5 bases). The CDR3 length is 13 residues. Trimming took off 2 bases at V and 4 bases at J, with 9 bases between the two ends. CDR1 WNHNN and CDR2 SYGVQD come from the germline V gene (reference sequence). The CDR3 here is CASSERRTYEQYF. CDR3 sequence (DNA): TGCGCCAGCAGTGAGCGGAGGACGTACGAGCAGTACTTC.

This clonotype turned up a few times. The chain employs TRBV5-4 and TRBJ1-1; D gene unclear. Trimming took 0 bases from V and 0 from J, leaving 9 bases between them. This CDR3 is 15 amino acids long. Germline-derived CDR1 and CDR2 are SGHNT and YYREEE (reference sequence). This chain's CDR3 is CASSLEAAMNTEAFF. The DNA of the CDR3 is TGTGCCAGCAGCTTGGAGGCGGCGATGAACACTGAAGCTTTCTTT.

This clonotype was seen only a few times. This chain connects TRBV6-5 to TRBJ1-2; 8 positions match TRBD1. Per germline, CDR1 MNHEY and CDR2 SVGAGI. The CDR3 extends over 15 amino acids. The J segment lost 4 bases and the V segment lost 2 bases, leaving 6 bases of the junction unmatched. The CDR3 bases are TGTGCCAGCAGTTACACGACAGGGGTCGGCTATGGCTACACCTTC. Its protein product is CASSYTTGVGYGYTF.

This chain joins TRBV19 and TRBJ2-7; D may match TRBD1 or TRBD2 (5 bases each). CDR3 length: 13 residues. Trimming stripped 6 bases from V and 3 bases from J, with 12 bases between. Germline loops: CDR1 LNHDA, CDR2 SQIVND (reference sequence). CDR3 amino acids: CASRVRGGYEQYF. The CDR3 DNA reads as TGTGCCAGTAGAGTACGGGGCGGCTACGAGCAGTACTTC.

The CDR3 DNA sequence: TGCGCCAGCAGCTTGGAGGTTATCGGCGAGCAGTACTTC. Residues: CASSLEVIGEQYF. The chain carries TRBV5-1 and TRBJ2-7; D not resolved. The V end was cut by 0 bases, the J end by 6 bases, with 10 bases between. The CDR3 is 13 amino acids. Looked up from germline, CDR1 is SGHRS and CDR2 is YFSETQ.

The chain has TRBV20-1 and TRBJ1-5; no clear D gene. Germline CDR1 and CDR2: DFQATT and SNEGSKA (reference sequence). This CDR3 region has 16 residues. Trimming stripped 3 bases from V and 5 bases from J, with 20 bases between. CDR3 sequence: CSARSRSGLGDQPQHF. CDR3 in DNA: TGCAGTGCTAGGTCCAGGTCGGGCCTCGGCGATCAGCCCCAGCATTTT.

This clonotype was seen more than once but under ten times. This chain connects TRBV7-9 to TRBJ1-1; no reliable D call. The CDR3 sequence is 14 residues long. CDR1 SEHNR and CDR2 FQNEAQ come from the germline V gene (reference sequence). The germline V and J ends were trimmed by 1 base and 1 base, with 7 bases remaining between them. CDR3 DNA: TGTGCCAGCAGCTTAGGTAACCAGAACACTGAAGCTTTCTTT. The encoded protein is CASSLGNQNTEAFF.

The chain is built from TRBV20-1 and TRBJ2-2; 7 bases align to TRBD2. J lost 9 bases, V lost 0 bases, and 7 bases had no gene match. Germline V gene data show CDR1 as DFQATT and CDR2 as SNEGSKA (reference sequence). This CDR3 spans 14 amino acids. DNA of the CDR3: TGCAGTGCTAGAGATTGGGGGGAGGGGAGGGAGCTGTTTTTT. Protein: CSARDWGEGRELFF.